The 2 T cell receptor beta chains given below trace back to one sample, sequenced in a study of blood T cell repertoires in COVID-19. The data were produced by immunoSEQ multiplex PCR, yet TCRdb's version contains in-frame clones alone and is incomplete. The sample lists a few hundred thousand clones, roughly 90% seen once, with approximately 17% in the top ten. The sample consisted of PBMCs or T cells enriched from blood (not recorded which). Receptors originate from a woman aged 25-40 years who had recovered from COVID-19.

The V gene is TRBV7-2, the J gene TRBJ2-7; possible D gene TRBD2, 6 bases. Germline V gene lookup returns CDR1 SGHTA and CDR2 FQGNSA. V lost 5 bases and J 3 bases, leaving 17 bases between the germline ends. This CDR3 has 15 amino acids. For the CDR3, the DNA is TGTGCCAGCAGCCCTACGGGACTCCGGAACTACGAGCAGTACTTC. It yields the protein CASSPTGLRNYEQYF.

A single count supports this clone. The CDR3 bases are TGTGCCAGCAGCTTGGTTAGCGGGGGGTCCGAGCAGTACTTC. Translation: CASSLVSGGSEQYF. J is TRBJ2-7 and V is TRBV5-4; 10 nucleotides line up with TRBD2. CDR3 length equals 14 residues. From germline, CDR1 is SGHNT and CDR2 YYREEE (reference sequence). With V trimmed by 0 bases and J by 6 bases, 3 bases remained unmatched.